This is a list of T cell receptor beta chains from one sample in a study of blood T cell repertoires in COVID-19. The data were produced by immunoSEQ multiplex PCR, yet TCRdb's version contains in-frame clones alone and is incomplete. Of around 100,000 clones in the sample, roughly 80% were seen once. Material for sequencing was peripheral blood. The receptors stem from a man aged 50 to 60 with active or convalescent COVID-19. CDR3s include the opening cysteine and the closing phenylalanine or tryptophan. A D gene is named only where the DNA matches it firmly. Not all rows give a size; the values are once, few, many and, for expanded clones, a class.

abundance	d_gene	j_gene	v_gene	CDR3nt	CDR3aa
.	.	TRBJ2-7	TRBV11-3	TGTGCCAGCAGCTTAGATCGTATGTTAGGCCCCCCGGAGGAGCAGTACTTC	CASSLDRMLGPPEEQYF
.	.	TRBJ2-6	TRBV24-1	TGTGCCACCAGTGATTCGACCGACATTGGGGCCAACGTCCTGACTTTC	CATSDSTDIGANVLTF
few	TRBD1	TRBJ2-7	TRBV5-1	TGCGCCAGCAGCTTGATAGGGGGCAGCTCCTACGAGCAGTACTTC	CASSLIGGSSYEQYF
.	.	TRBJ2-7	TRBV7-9	TGTGCCAGCAGCCCAGCCTACGAGCAGTACTTC	CASSPAYEQYF
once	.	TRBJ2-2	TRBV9	TGTGCCAGCAGCGCTAGGGGCGGGGCTGGGTGGACCGGGGAGCTGTTTTTT	CASSARGGAGWTGELFF
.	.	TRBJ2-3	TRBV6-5	TGTGCCAGTCTGGGGGGAGGCTCAGATACGCAGTATTTT	CASLGGGSDTQYF
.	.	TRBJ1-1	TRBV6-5	TGTGCCAGCACCCGACAAAGTTACACTGAAGCTTTCTTT	CASTRQSYTEAFF
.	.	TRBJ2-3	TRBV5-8	TGTGCCAGCAGGAGGGAGATTGATACGCAGTATTTT	CASRREIDTQYF
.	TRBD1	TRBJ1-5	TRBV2	TGTGCCAGCAGTGAAGGGGTAGGGGGCCCCGGCAATCAGCCCCAGCATTTT	CASSEGVGGPGNQPQHF
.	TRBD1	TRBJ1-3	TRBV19	TGTGCCAGTAGTATATTGGGGGCAGGGGGCCTCTACTCTGGAAACACCATATATTTT	CASSILGAGGLYSGNTIYF